This T cell receptor (beta chain) is drawn from a study of T-cell reconstitution after alpha-beta-depleted transplantation in children. This clonotype was seen ten or more times. It was with unique molecular identifiers that the TCRbeta library was prepared. In TCRdb, the PCR reads were re-called with MiXCR into one record per CDR3 protein. The profile shows hundreds of thousands of distinct CDR3 sequences, about 16% of them singletons. The CDR3 loop spans 14 amino acids. Germline assignment: CDR1 DFQATT and CDR2 SNEGSKA (reference sequence). The ends were cut back, 3 bases at V and 1 base at J, with 10 bases in the middle.

This receptor was taken from a human donor who donated a stem cell graft to a child with acute lymphoblastic leukemia. Source: PBMCs from the stem cell graft donor, taken from the stem cell graft. This chain links TRBV20-1 with TRBJ2-4, with D unresolved. The CDR3: CSASTWAAKNIQYF. The CDR3 region has the DNA TGCAGTGCTAGTACCTGGGCGGCCAAAAACATTCAGTACTTC.